Listed below are T cell receptor beta chains from one sample, sequenced in a study of T cell changes during pregnancy in multiple sclerosis. Repertoires were generated with immunoSEQ multiplex PCR, while TCRdb's copy carries only in-frame clones and drops some. Of around 58,000 clones in the sample, around 90% are singletons; the top ten hold around 0.85%. Sequencing was performed on peripheral blood, taken before pregnancy. These receptors came from a female donor with multiple sclerosis, enrolled in a pregnancy study. CDR3s include the opening cysteine and the closing phenylalanine or tryptophan. The D gene is left open where the match is weak. Not every row has a clone size; where given, it reads once, few, many or a size class.

d_gene	j_gene	abundance	v_gene	CDR3nt	CDR3aa
TRBD1	TRBJ2-5	-	TRBV9	TGTGCCAGCAGCGTACGAGGACAGGGGGGAAAAGAGACCCAGTACTTC	CASSVRGQGGKETQYF
-	TRBJ2-7	-	TRBV7-3	TGTGCCAGCAGCTTAGGTGGCAGGGGAGTCTACGAGCAGTACTTC	CASSLGGRGVYEQYF
-	TRBJ1-1	-	TRBV5-6	TGTGCCAGCAGCCACCTGACGTCCGGGGGTGAAGCTTTCTTT	CASSHLTSGGEAFF
-	TRBJ1-1	few	TRBV2	TGTGCCAGCAGGCAGGGTTCCCAAACACAAGCTTTCTTT	CASRQGSQTQAFF
TRBD1	TRBJ2-5	-	TRBV7-3	TGTGCCAGCAGTTCAGGACAGGGGGTGGGAGAGACCCAGTACTTC	CASSSGQGVGETQYF
-	TRBJ1-1	-	TRBV6-5	TGTGCCAGCAGTCCGCAGGGGAACACTGAAGCTTTCTTT	CASSPQGNTEAFF
-	TRBJ2-7	-	TRBV11-3	TGTGCCAGCAGCTTAGACGGGTCCTACGAGCAGTACTTC	CASSLDGSYEQYF
-	TRBJ2-1	once	TRBV7-7	TGTGCTAGCAGCTCATCACAGTTCTCCAACTCCTACAATGAGCAGTTCTTC	CASSSSQFSNSYNEQFF
-	TRBJ2-3	once	TRBV30	TGTGCCTGGAGTACACTAGAAGCGCAGTATTTT	CAWSTLEAQYF
-	TRBJ1-5	-	TRBV19	TGTGCCAGTAGTATGGCATTAAGTCAGCCCCAGCATTTT	CASSMALSQPQHF
TRBD1	TRBJ1-2	-	TRBV19	TGTGCCAGTAGTATGGGACAGCTCTTAAGATATGTCTACACCTTC	CASSMGQLLRYVYTF
-	TRBJ2-7	-	TRBV12-5	TGTGCTAGTGGGGCTTTAGCGGGGACAGCCTACGAGCAGTACTTC	CASGALAGTAYEQYF
TRBD2	TRBJ2-3	-	TRBV4-3	TGCGCCAGCAGCCTGAACGCCGGGACTAGCGGGGGCGCCCCCTTGGGAGATACGCAGTATTTT	CASSLNAGTSGGAPLGDTQYF
TRBD1	TRBJ2-7	-	TRBV5-5	TGTGCCAGCAGTTCTGGGGGACAGGGGACCTACGAGCAGTACTTC	CASSSGGQGTYEQYF
-	TRBJ1-2	-	TRBV2	TGTGCCAGCGGTTCTTCGGGGGGCGGCTATGGCTACACCTTC	CASGSSGGGYGYTF
TRBD1	TRBJ1-4	medium-sized	TRBV6-1	TGTGCCAGCAGTGAATTAACCGGGACAGGGCGTGAAAAACTGTTTTTT	CASSELTGTGREKLFF
-	TRBJ1-5	many	TRBV5-6	TGTGCCAGCAGCTTGGCCCCGGGGTCCAATCAGCCCCAGCATTTT	CASSLAPGSNQPQHF
TRBD2	TRBJ2-2	-	TRBV19	TGTGCCAGTAGTATCGGGAGGCCTGGGGAGCTGTTTTTT	CASSIGRPGELFF
-	TRBJ2-7	-	TRBV15	TGTGCCGTGACCGGGACAAGACCCTACGAGCAGTACTTC	CAVTGTRPYEQYF
-	TRBJ2-5	-	TRBV21-1	TGTGCCAGCAGCAAAGAGGTTGCGGGGAGTAGGGAAGAGACCCAGTACTTC	CASSKEVAGSREETQYF
TRBD1	TRBJ2-7	-	TRBV5-6	TGTGCCAGCGGCCGGGGACAGGGGGACCACGAGCAGTACTTC	CASGRGQGDHEQYF
-	TRBJ2-7	-	TRBV29-1	TGCAGCGTTGGCCCCGACATTCGCGAGCAGTACTTC	CSVGPDIREQYF
-	TRBJ2-2	-	TRBV5-1	TGCGCCAGCAGCTTGGGAGTGAGCACCGGGGAGCTGTTTTTT	CASSLGVSTGELFF
TRBD2	TRBJ2-1	once	TRBV6-4	TGTGCCAGCAGTTCGACTAGCGGGGGGGCTAGTGAGCAGTTCTTC	CASSSTSGGASEQFF
-	TRBJ1-6	-	TRBV11-2	TGTGCCAGCACCCCGTCGGGGGGGCCGAATTCACCCCTCCACTTT	CASTPSGGPNSPLHF
TRBD1	TRBJ1-2	-	TRBV2	TGTGCCAGCCCAGGGGGCAGGGAAACCTTC	CASPGGRETF
-	TRBJ1-2	few	TRBV10-3	TGTGGGCAGGGCTACGATGGCTACACCTTC	CGQGYDGYTF
-	TRBJ1-1	-	TRBV7-8	TGTGCCAGCAGCGGATCAGGCTTGAACACTGAAGCTTTCTTT	CASSGSGLNTEAFF
TRBD2	TRBJ2-1	-	TRBV7-9	TGTGCCAGCAGCTTCCCCCCTCCAGCGGGGGGGCCTATAAACAATGAGCAGTTCTTC	CASSFPPPAGGPINNEQFF
TRBD1	TRBJ2-3	-	TRBV10-3	TGTGCCATCAGGGTTCAGACAGGGGGCACAGATACGCAGTATTTT	CAIRVQTGGTDTQYF
TRBD1	TRBJ2-7	once	TRBV29-1	TGCAGCGTTGAGGTCCGACAGGGTTACGAGCAGTACTTC	CSVEVRQGYEQYF
TRBD2	TRBJ2-5	-	TRBV19	TGTGCCAGTAGTATTTTTGGGTGGGGGGGAGAGACCCAGTACTTC	CASSIFGWGGETQYF
-	TRBJ2-7	-	TRBV2	TGTGCCAGCAGTGACAGGGGCTACGAGCAGTACTTC	CASSDRGYEQYF
-	TRBJ1-3	-	TRBV19	TGTGCCAGTGCGACAATCTCTGGAAACACCATATATTTT	CASATISGNTIYF
TRBD2	TRBJ2-1	-	TRBV9	TGTGCCAGCAGCGTAGATGGAGCTAGCGGGGGAGATGAGCAGTTCTTC	CASSVDGASGGDEQFF
-	TRBJ2-7	-	TRBV9	TGTGCCAGCAGCCGGGACATTACCTACGAGCAGTACTTC	CASSRDITYEQYF
TRBD1	TRBJ1-4	-	TRBV5-4	TGTGCCAGCAGTTTACAGGGGTACGACGAAAAACTGTTTTTT	CASSLQGYDEKLFF
TRBD2	TRBJ2-1	many	TRBV6-4	TGTGCCAGCAGTGACTCCCAGCGGGGGGATCACAATGAGCAGTTCTTC	CASSDSQRGDHNEQFF
-	TRBJ1-1	-	TRBV15	TGTGCCACCAGCAGAGGCAGCAGGGAAGCTTTCTTT	CATSRGSREAFF
TRBD1	TRBJ1-2	-	TRBV10-3	TGTGCCAGCGGGACAGGTTGGTCAGGACCGGCGGGAGATGGCTACACCTTC	CASGTGWSGPAGDGYTF
-	TRBJ2-3	few	TRBV11-2	TGTGCCAGCAGACACCCTTACCCAGGGAGCACAGATACGCAGTATTTT	CASRHPYPGSTDTQYF
TRBD2	TRBJ2-3	-	TRBV9	TGTGCCAGCAGCGCGGGGGGACTGAGCACAGATACGCAGTATTTT	CASSAGGLSTDTQYF
-	TRBJ2-3	-	TRBV7-2	TGTGCCAGCAGCTTCCCAGGCGGGTATACGCAGTATTTT	CASSFPGGYTQYF
-	TRBJ1-1	-	TRBV30	TGTGCCTGGAGTGGGCAACAAGCTTTCTTT	CAWSGQQAFF
TRBD1	TRBJ2-2	-	TRBV9	TGTGCCAGCAGCAGACAGGGGTGGTCCGCCGGGGAGCTGTTTTTT	CASSRQGWSAGELFF
-	TRBJ2-3	-	TRBV5-5	TGTGCCAGCGATAAAACCAGGGAAAGCGGCACAGATACGCAGTATTTT	CASDKTRESGTDTQYF
-	TRBJ1-1	-	TRBV7-8	TGTGCCAGCAGCCCGAGAATCAGGGAACAAAACCAAGCTTTCTTT	CASSPRIREQNQAFF
-	TRBJ1-1	-	TRBV4-2	TGTGCCAGCAGCCACCGGGACTCGACCGAAGCTTTCTTT	CASSHRDSTEAFF
-	TRBJ2-1	once	TRBV5-1	TGCGCCAGCAGGTTCCTTGGGCCGCACTACAATGAGCAGTTCTTC	CASRFLGPHYNEQFF
-	TRBJ1-1	-	TRBV5-1	TGCGCCAGCAGCTTGTTGGCGCGGGGGGGGGCTGAAGCTTTCTTT	CASSLLARGGAEAFF
TRBD1	TRBJ1-2	-	TRBV7-6	TGTGCCAGCAGCTTAGGAGCAGGGGGCGCGGGTAGCTATGGCTACACCTTC	CASSLGAGGAGSYGYTF
TRBD1	TRBJ1-1	-	TRBV5-6	TGTGCCAGCAGCTTAAGGGGGACAGCGCGTCCTGAAGCTTTCTTT	CASSLRGTARPEAFF
TRBD2	TRBJ2-3	-	TRBV10-3	TGTGCCACCGGACTAGCGGGGGGGGATACGCAGTATTTT	CATGLAGGDTQYF
-	TRBJ1-4	-	TRBV11-2	TGTGCCAGCAGCTTTTGGGCCTCAGATGAAAAACTGTTTTTT	CASSFWASDEKLFF
TRBD1	TRBJ1-6	-	TRBV9	TGTGCCAGCAGCTCCACCGGGACAGGTTCCTCACCCCTCCACTTT	CASSSTGTGSSPLHF
TRBD2	TRBJ2-1	-	TRBV4-3	TGCGCCAGCAGCCAACGACTAGCGGTATACAATGAGCAGTTCTTC	CASSQRLAVYNEQFF
-	TRBJ1-2	-	TRBV4-3	TGCGCCAGCAGCCAAGATACGGCCATTGGGTGGACAGCTATTAACTATGGCTACACCTTC	CASSQDTAIGWTAINYGYTF
TRBD1	TRBJ2-6	-	TRBV4-3	TGCGCCAGCAGCCGGGACAGCGCATCTGGGGCCAACGTCCTGACTTTC	CASSRDSASGANVLTF